These 10 T cell receptor beta chains came from one sample sequenced in a study of tumor-infiltrating lymphocytes in localized non-small cell lung cancer listed by TCRdb under 2021. The library was generated by the immunoSEQ multiplex PCR assay. This is the immuneACCESS table as TCRdb keeps it, with only in-frame sequences that have V and J called. A part of the clones is gone; compared with another copy, unresolved V genes explain less than half, and the rest is unexplained. Counted in this sample were about 29,000 clones; approximately 83% of them appeared once. Jointly, the top ten make up around 2% of the sample. The specimen was lung tumor tissue. The receptor source for this set is a human donor with non-small cell lung cancer.

This chain joins TRBV6-6 and TRBJ1-1; D may be TRBD1 (5 bases). The CDR3 length is 15 residues. Germline V CDR1 and CDR2: MNHNY, SVGAGI (reference sequence). V was trimmed by 2 bases and J by 4 bases, leaving 14 bases between them. The CDR3 nucleotides are TGTGCCAGCAGTTACAGTGCGGGGGAGAGCACTGAAGCTTTCTTT. It yields the protein CASSYSAGESTEAFF.

This rearrangement joins TRBV7-9 to TRBJ2-7; 7 positions match TRBD1. V lost 4 bases to trimming and J lost 1 base; unmatched junction nucleotides: 10. The CDR3 runs to 16 residues. The germline gives CDR1 SEHNR, CDR2 FQNEAQ (reference sequence). The CDR3 loop reads CASSSQDRDSSYEQYF. DNA of the CDR3: TGTGCCAGCAGCTCCCAAGACCGGGACAGTTCCTACGAGCAGTACTTC. The full variable domain, with the rest looked up from reference TRBV7-9 and TRBJ2-7, is DTGVSQNPRHKITKRGQNVTFRCDPISEHNRLYWYRQTLGQGPEFLTYFQNEAQLEKSRLLSDRFSAERPKGSFSTLEIQRTEQGDSAMYLCASSSQDRDSSYEQYFGPGTRLTVT.

This clone has a single count. The chain has TRBV9 and TRBJ2-7; 8 nucleotides agree with TRBD2. With 0 bases clipped from V and 4 bases from J, the junction kept 9 bases outside the gene matches. The CDR3 runs to 16 residues. CDR1 SGDLS and CDR2 YYNGEE come from the germline V gene. This CDR3 reads CASSVDPAGAPYEQYF. CDR3 coding DNA: TGTGCCAGCAGCGTAGATCCAGCGGGGGCACCATACGAGCAGTACTTC.

The rearrangement joins TRBV6-5 to TRBJ2-2, with 7 bases aligning to TRBD1. Trimming took 0 bases from V and 5 from J; bases not matched to a gene: 0. The CDR3 is 14 residues long. Germline V gene lookup returns CDR1 MNHEY and CDR2 SVGAGI. The CDR3 DNA follows: TGTGCCAGCAGTTACTCACAGGGGACCGGGGAGCTGTTTTTT. Its protein product is CASSYSQGTGELFF.

The sample holds a few counts of this clone. The chain recombines TRBV30 with TRBJ1-2; unclear D gene. Per germline, CDR1 GTSNPN and CDR2 SVGIG (reference sequence). This CDR3 contains 14 residues. With 2 bases removed from V and 4 bases from J, the gap between germline ends came to 14 bases. This CDR3 reads CAWSWTGSSYGYTF. The CDR3 DNA reads as TGTGCCTGGAGTTGGACGGGTTCTAGCTATGGCTACACCTTC.

The CDR3 sequence is CASIPPGGSGNTIYF. CDR3 nucleotide sequence: TGTGCCAGCATCCCTCCAGGGGGCTCTGGAAACACCATATATTTT. V and J are TRBV6-5 and TRBJ1-3; 7 nucleotides line up with TRBD1. J was trimmed by 0 bases and V by 7 bases; bases with no gene match: 6. There are 15 residues in the CDR3. Germline V gene sequence: CDR1 MNHEY, CDR2 SVGAGI.

This sequence joins TRBV4-3 and TRBJ2-1, with 12 bases identical to TRBD1. There are 14 residues in the CDR3. Trimming took 3 bases from V and 10 from J; bases not matched to a gene: 4. Germline V gene sequence: CDR1 LGHNA, CDR2 YSLEER. DNA for the CDR3: TGCGCCAGCAGCCAGGGACAGGGGGCGAGAGAGCAGTTCTTC. Amino acids: CASSQGQGAREQFF.

This chain links TRBV7-9 with TRBJ2-3, with D maybe TRBD2 (5 bases). Germline V gene data show CDR1 as SEHNR and CDR2 as FQNEAQ (reference sequence). This CDR3 region has 14 residues. Trimming took 5 bases from V and 8 from J, leaving 17 bases between them. As DNA, the CDR3 is TGTGCCAGCAGCACTGCCGACTACTCGGGTACGCAGTATTTT. Protein product: CASSTADYSGTQYF.

The chain recombines TRBV7-9 with TRBJ1-2, with a tentative D call TRBD1 (5 bases). The CDR3 consists of 15 residues. Germline lookup yields CDR1 SEHNR and CDR2 FQNEAQ (reference sequence). V lost 1 base and J lost 8, with 17 bases in between. CDR3 region: CASSLELGPQGGYTF. CDR3 in DNA: TGTGCCAGCAGCTTAGAGCTAGGCCCCCAGGGCGGCTACACCTTC.

The chain recombines TRBV4-2 with TRBJ2-3; the match to TRBD2 covers 13 bases. The V segment lost 5 bases and the J segment 5 bases; nucleotides outside the gene matches: 10. The CDR3 extends over 17 amino acids. Germline CDR1 and CDR2: LGHNA and YNFKEQ. CDR3 in DNA: TGTGCCAGCAGCTACCAACTAGCGGGGGGGCTGAAAGATACGCAGTATTTT. Translating gives CASSYQLAGGLKDTQYF.